One sample yielded the 12 T cell receptor beta chains listed below, sequenced in a study of cytomegalovirus exposure and HLA in healthy donors. 13 Jbeta primers and 60 Vbeta primers were used for the PCR. Profiled with immunoSEQ multiplex PCR; TCRdb holds only in-frame clones, not every one. The table shows about 140,000 clones, with 65% to 85% occurring only once. Sequenced input: PBMCs. The receptor set was obtained from a man aged 18-30 years in good health and CMV-seronegative.

The J gene is TRBJ1-1, the V gene TRBV27; 11 bases match TRBD1. The germline CDR1 and CDR2 sequences are MNHEY and SMNVEV (reference sequence). After removal of 6 bases from V and 10 bases from J, the junction contained 1 base not matched to a gene. The CDR3 is 11 residues long. CDR3: CASRDRGRAFF. CDR3 DNA sequence: TGTGCCAGCAGGGACAGGGGGCGAGCTTTCTTT.

This chain connects TRBV25-1 to TRBJ2-7; no firm D call. The V end lost 4 bases, the J end lost 5 bases, and 15 bases lay between the germline ends. The CDR3 contains 14 residues. Per germline, CDR1 MGHDK and CDR2 SYGVNS. The CDR3 nucleotides read TGTGCCAGCAGTGCCAGAGGCCCCTTCGACGAGCAGTACTTC. It is translated as CASSARGPFDEQYF.

This chain uses TRBV7-2 with TRBJ1-1; maybe TRBD1 (6 bases). V lost 3 bases and J 2 bases, leaving 10 bases between the germline ends. Looked up from germline, CDR1 is SGHTA and CDR2 is FQGNSA. The CDR3 contains 14 residues. DNA for the CDR3: TGTGCCAGCAGCTTCTGGGACACCAACACTGAAGCTTTCTTT. Its translation: CASSFWDTNTEAFF.

The V gene is TRBV19, the J gene TRBJ1-1; 10 nucleotides match TRBD1. J was trimmed by 0 bases and V by 10 bases; bases with no gene match: 5. CDR1 and CDR2 from the germline V gene are LNHDA and SQIVND (reference sequence). This CDR3 comprises 14 residues. CDR3: CATRTGGMNTEAFF. The CDR3 DNA sequence: TGTGCCACCAGGACAGGGGGAATGAACACTGAAGCTTTCTTT.

The chain employs TRBV12-5 and TRBJ2-1; D uncertain. V was cut by 3 bases and J by 9 bases, with 21 bases left in between. The germline CDR1 and CDR2 sequences are LGHNT and FRNRAP. The CDR3 covers 16 residues. CDR3 amino acids: CASGLDRMWQAGEQFF. The CDR3 coding sequence is TGTGCTAGTGGTTTAGACCGCATGTGGCAGGCAGGTGAGCAGTTCTTC. The complete variable domain, with remaining parts taken from reference TRBV12-5 and TRBJ2-1, reads DARVTQTPRHKVTEMGQEVTMRCQPILGHNTVFWYRQTMMQGLELLAYFRNRAPLDDSGMPKDRFSAEMPDATLATLKIQPSEPRDSAVYFCASGLDRMWQAGEQFFGPGTRLTVL.

The V and J genes are TRBV11-2 and TRBJ1-1; no definite D call. Trimming pared 2 bases from V and 7 bases from J, leaving 8 bases between. Germline V CDR1 and CDR2: SGHAT, FQNNGV. This CDR3 has 12 amino acids. DNA of the CDR3: TGTGCCAGCAGCTTATGGGCAGATGAAGCTTTCTTT. This encodes CASSLWADEAFF.

This chain joins TRBV5-1 and TRBJ2-5, with TRBD1 identical over 8 bases. The V segment lost 3 bases and the J segment 2 bases; nucleotides outside the gene matches: 6. This CDR3 is 15 amino acids long. Per germline, CDR1 SGHRS and CDR2 YFSETQ. This CDR3 reads CASSSGQGRQETQYF. CDR3 nucleotide sequence: TGCGCCAGCAGCTCCGGACAGGGACGGCAAGAGACCCAGTACTTC.

The chain carries TRBV21-1 and TRBJ1-6; TRBD1 is the table's D call and was not checked against the DNA. TRBV21-1 is a recognized pseudogene. This CDR3 has 22 amino acids. The DNA of the CDR3 is TGTGCCAGCAGCAAAGATGGGGCTCGGGGACAGGGAGGGAATCCCTATAATTCACCCCTCCACTTT. Its translation: CASSKDGARGQGGNPYNSPLHF.

The genes are TRBV12-5 and TRBJ2-5; 7 bases line up with TRBD1. Germline values: CDR1 LGHNT, CDR2 FRNRAP. Losses at the gene ends were 2 bases for V and 4 bases for J; bases not matched to a gene: 4. This CDR3 spans 14 amino acids. As DNA, the CDR3 is TGTGCTAGTGGTTTGCCTACAGGGGTAGAGACCCAGTACTTC. Encoded protein: CASGLPTGVETQYF.

The V call is TRBV6-1, the J call TRBJ2-3; D ambiguous. CDR1 is MNHNS, CDR2 SASEGT, per germline. The CDR3 sequence is 13 residues long. V was cut by 3 bases and J by 4 bases, with 8 bases left in between. The CDR3 spells CASSEGLPDTQYF. The CDR3 region has the DNA TGTGCCAGCAGTGAGGGCCTACCAGATACGCAGTATTTT.

The rearrangement uses TRBV10-3 and TRBJ1-2; D perhaps matches TRBD1 (6 bases). CDR1 is ENHRY, CDR2 SYGVKD, per germline. The germline V and J ends were trimmed by 9 bases and 1 base, with 15 bases remaining between them. The CDR3 runs 14 residues. The CDR3 region is CAMSRDIRNYGYTF. CDR3 DNA: TGTGCCATGTCAAGGGACATCCGTAACTATGGCTACACCTTC.

The V and J genes are TRBV18 and TRBJ2-6; 8 bases agree with TRBD1. V lost 1 base and J lost 2; bases outside the gene matches: 7. The CDR3 sequence is 18 residues long. Per germline, CDR1 KGHSH and CDR2 LQKENI. CDR3 nucleotides: TGTGCCAGCTCACCACTTGGGACAGGAACTCCTGGGGCCAACGTCCTGACTTTC. It yields the protein CASSPLGTGTPGANVLTF.